One and the same sample provided the 8 T cell receptor beta chains below, sequenced in a study of blood T cell repertoires in COVID-19. Libraries were prepared by immunoSEQ multiplex PCR; TCRdb keeps only in-frame clonotypes and omits some of them. The table shows around 450,000 clones, with 75% to 90% occurring only once. Input material: peripheral blood. The receptors here all came from a woman in her 30s with acute or convalescent COVID-19.

The rearrangement uses TRBV2 and TRBJ2-3; no firm D call. The CDR3 is 14 amino acids. V was clipped by 4 bases and J by 5 bases, with 13 bases between them. Germline V lookup: CDR1 SNHLY, CDR2 FYNNEI. CDR3 sequence (DNA): TGTGCCAGCAGTGCGACACGCGTTGAAGATACGCAGTATTTT. Protein: CASSATRVEDTQYF.

The rearrangement links TRBV7-6 to TRBJ2-2, with D maybe TRBD1 (6 bases). V was clipped by 6 bases and J by 6 bases, with 20 bases between them. The CDR3 length is 16 residues. Per the germline V gene, CDR1 is SGHVS and CDR2 is FNYEAQ. The CDR3 spells CASRRYTGSLAGELFF. Written as DNA, the CDR3 is TGTGCCAGCAGACGATATACAGGGAGTCTAGCCGGGGAGCTGTTTTTT.

This sequence joins TRBV9 and TRBJ2-3; tentatively, D is TRBD1 (6 bases). The V and J ends lost 4 bases and 3 bases respectively, with 15 bases between them. This CDR3 is 15 amino acids long. CDR1 SGDLS and CDR2 YYNGEE come from the germline V gene. CDR3 sequence reads: CASSFQDSATDTQYF. The CDR3 bases are TGTGCCAGCAGCTTTCAGGACAGTGCTACAGATACGCAGTATTTT. The full variable domain, in which reference TRBV9 and TRBJ2-3 provide the parts outside the CDR3, is DSGVTQTPKHLITATGQRVTLRCSPRSGDLSVYWYQQSLDQGLQFLIQYYNGEERAKGNILERFSAQQFPDLHSELNLSSLELGDSALYFCASSFQDSATDTQYFGPGTRLTVL.

The CDR3 nucleotides are TGTGCCAGCAGCTTAGCGACTAGCGGGGGAACAGCAGATACGCAGTATTTT. Its protein product is CASSLATSGGTADTQYF. The chain carries TRBV7-9 and TRBJ2-3, with 12 bases lining up with TRBD2. The germline V gene has CDR1 SEHNR and CDR2 FQNEAQ (reference sequence). After removal of 0 bases from V and 4 bases from J, the junction contained 5 bases not matched to a gene. The CDR3 length is 17 residues.

The count of this clone is one. In nucleotides, the CDR3 is TGCGCCAGCAGCCAAGAGCCCCAGCGGGGGAGGGATGAGCAGTTCTTC. It yields the protein CASSQEPQRGRDEQFF. The chain links TRBV4-1 to TRBJ2-1, with 8 positions matching TRBD2. This CDR3 contains 16 residues. Germline CDR1 MGHRA, CDR2 YSYEKL. J gave up 8 bases and V 0 bases, and 9 bases lay outside the gene matches.

The chain joins TRBV3-1 (or the pseudogene TRBV3-2) to TRBJ2-5; tentatively, D is TRBD2 (7 bases). The length of the CDR3 is 20 residues. Germline CDR1 is LGHDT and CDR2 is YNNKEL (reference sequence). The V and J ends lost 0 bases and 4 bases respectively, with 27 bases between them. This CDR3 is CASSQDRYGWGGLQLETQYF. CDR3 sequence (DNA): TGTGCCAGCAGCCAAGATCGTTATGGGTGGGGGGGCCTGCAGTTAGAGACCCAGTACTTC.

The gene calls are TRBV28 and TRBJ1-5, with D unresolved. Germline V gives CDR1 MDHEN, CDR2 SYDVKM. Trimming left V 2 bases short and J 11 bases short, with 13 bases between. This CDR3 comprises 13 residues. CDR3: CASSLNSLPAQHF. CDR3 in DNA: TGTGCCAGCAGTTTAAACAGTCTTCCGGCCCAGCATTTT.

This clone was counted only a few times. The chain joins TRBV27 to TRBJ2-7, with 10 bases identical to TRBD2. There are 14 residues in the CDR3. The J segment lost 4 bases and the V segment lost 6 bases, leaving 6 bases of the junction unmatched. Germline values: CDR1 MNHEY, CDR2 SMNVEV (reference sequence). DNA of the CDR3: TGTGCCAGCAGCGCGGCTAGCGGGGGTTACGAGCAGTACTTC. Translating it yields CASSAASGGYEQYF.